Ten or more counts support the clone carrying this TCR beta chain. Under the authors' procedure: Reference gene primer amplification yielded estimated nucleated cell counts. The assay was immunoSEQ multiplex PCR, and TCRdb's table has in-frame clones only and misses some. The V and J calls and clone size were taken over from that table, and D and trimming were inferred from the DNA. The repertoire includes some 220,000 clones, over 60% of them detected once, and approximately 7.2% sits in the top ten. Trimming removed 6 bases at V and 1 base at J, with 7 bases between. Germline assignment: CDR1 MNHEY and CDR2 SVGAGI. The CDR3 length is 12 residues. These data originate in a study of blood T cell repertoires in COVID-19. Looking at the study overall: Sites in the United States, Italy and Spain provided acute and convalescent COVID-19 samples.

Sequenced sample: peripheral blood. The rearrangement uses TRBV6-5 and TRBJ2-7; D unclear. This TCR derives from a woman in her seventies with acute or convalescent COVID-19. The CDR3 nucleotides are TGTGCCAGCAGAGAGAGGTCCTACGAGCAGTACTTC. Translation gives CASRERSYEQYF.